These 8 T cell receptor beta chains share one sample of origin, sequenced in a study of blood T cell repertoires in COVID-19. Profiled with immunoSEQ multiplex PCR; TCRdb holds only in-frame clones, not every one. The sample holds fewer than 500,000 clones, about nine tenths seen once. Sequenced: peripheral blood. Source of these receptors: a woman aged 30 to 39 with active or convalescent COVID-19.

On this clone: At one end the junction does not follow the germline gene, possibly because of a read error. The CDR3 DNA reads as TGTGCCAGTAGTTTAGAGGGACAGGGAGCTTTCTTT. It yields the protein CASSLEGQGAFF. The genes are TRBV19 and TRBJ1-1; 9 bases agree with TRBD1. This CDR3 comprises 12 residues. The germline V gene encodes CDR1 LNHDA and CDR2 SQIVND (reference sequence).

V usage is TRBV5-1 and J usage is TRBJ2-1; the match to TRBD2 covers 10 bases. Germline trimming cut 4 bases from V and 7 bases from J; bases unmatched to any gene: 20. The CDR3 runs to 19 residues. Per germline, CDR1 SGHRS and CDR2 YFSETQ. The CDR3 loop is CASSRSKSSSGSGGNEQFF. The CDR3, as DNA: TGCGCCAGCAGCCGTTCCAAATCTTCTAGCGGGAGTGGGGGGAATGAGCAGTTCTTC.

The CDR3 nucleotides are TGCGCCAGCAGTTCGGGGTTTGAAGCTTTCTTT. Encoded protein: CASSSGFEAFF. The rearrangement joins TRBV10-2 to TRBJ1-1; no reliable D call. This CDR3 spans 11 amino acids. The germline V gene has CDR1 WSHSY and CDR2 SAAADI. V lost 5 bases to trimming and J lost 7 bases, with 8 bases between them.

This sequence joins TRBV6-1 and TRBJ1-2, with D hard to call. CDR3 size: 14 residues. Germline CDR1 MNHNS, CDR2 SASEGT. Trimming took 3 bases from V and 2 from J, leaving 10 bases between them. CDR3 DNA sequence: TGTGCCAGCAGTGATGTGACTGCGAACTATGGCTACACCTTC. It specifies CASSDVTANYGYTF.

This chain connects TRBV29-1 to TRBJ2-4, with D possibly TRBD1 on 5 matching bases. Germline values: CDR1 SQVTM, CDR2 ANQGSEA. This CDR3 has 14 amino acids. V shed 7 bases and J shed 2 bases, with 15 bases lying between them. The CDR3 nucleotides are TGCAGCGCACGAGACAGAGACACCAAAAACATTCAGTACTTC. This codes for CSARDRDTKNIQYF. The complete variable domain, with remaining parts taken from reference TRBV29-1 and TRBJ2-4, reads SAVISQKPSRDICQRGTSLTIQCQVDSQVTMMFWYRQQPGQSLTLIATANQGSEATYESGFVIDKFPISRPNLTFSTLTVSNMSPEDSSIYLCSARDRDTKNIQYFGAGTRLSVL.

This chain's CDR3 is CASGPAGGQEQFF. CDR3 nucleotides: TGTGCCAGCGGACCAGCGGGGGGGCAGGAGCAGTTCTTC. The V call is TRBV12-3 or TRBV12-4, the J call TRBJ2-1, with 10 bases that match TRBD2. CDR3 length equals 13 residues. V gave up 8 bases and J gave up 10 bases; unmatched junction bases: 8.

This clone showed up just a few times. This rearrangement joins TRBV2 to TRBJ2-2; the match to TRBD2 covers 8 bases. CDR3 length equals 15 residues. The germline CDR1 and CDR2 sequences are SNHLY and FYNNEI. V lost 6 bases and J lost 3; bases outside the gene matches: 6. The CDR3 loop reads CASSMELADTGELFF. The CDR3 nucleotides read TGTGCCAGCAGCATGGAACTAGCGGACACCGGGGAGCTGTTTTTT.

The rearrangement uses TRBV2 and TRBJ2-2; D unclear. This CDR3 is 14 amino acids long. Trimming took off 1 base at V and 4 bases at J, with 7 bases between the two ends. Germline CDR1 reads SNHLY; CDR2 reads FYNNEI. The CDR3 reads CASSEVPGTGELFF. CDR3 sequence (DNA): TGTGCCAGCAGTGAAGTGCCGGGCACCGGGGAGCTGTTTTTT.